The present TCR beta chain was sequenced within a study of cytomegalovirus exposure and HLA in healthy donors (dated 2017 in TCRdb). Some background on the complete study: In an earlier analysis of about 560 of the donors, less than 350 Gb of sequence data and 90 million to 120 million unique TCR beta sequences from about 179 million T cells were reported. Roughly 300 gigabases of sequencing data and 70 million to 100 million unique TCR sequences made up an early release that covered roughly 670 HLA-typed donors. Among the roughly 430 genotyped donors, approximately 76% belonged to the genetic ancestry cluster associated with self-reported Caucasian donors. The aim of the study was to test whether cataloging public T cell receptors could identify signatures of past pathogen exposure. The T cell repertoires of some 700 subjects were profiled by immunosequencing and related to cytomegalovirus serostatus. A separate validation cohort of roughly 120 different subjects was used in addition to the roughly 620-subject first cohort. High-throughput TCR immunosequencing, statistical association of individual TCRs with disease status, and machine learning were combined to predict cytomegalovirus infection status. To study patterns of TCR occurrence, a later analysis re-analyzed previously published TCR beta repertoires from 550 to 800 donors and added high-resolution HLA genotyping. In the later analysis, no new phenotypic data were used to find candidate immune exposures; instead, reliance was placed on TCR beta sequences and their occurrence across donors. An earlier analysis of nearly 600 of the donors applied high-throughput TCR beta sequencing to assess whether each TCR beta V gene segment acted as functional or pseudogenic. Donor age, sex, ethnicity and CMV serostatus were compiled alongside the repertoire data. In a later genetic analysis, genome-wide SNP genotypes for about three fifths of the roughly 670 donors were used, and that subset was treated as a discovery cohort. Every repertoire in the discovery cohort had been generated on one and the same sequencing platform. Class I and class II HLA loci were covered by the typing at four-digit resolution. Typing coverage varied by locus: roughly 629-630 donors for A, B, C, DRB1 and DQB1; more than 500 for DQA1; approximately 570 for DPA1; 450 to 480 for DPB1. A handful of DR-DQ haplotypes were handled as single units for association and clustering because linkage in the cohort was strong. Among 300 to 500 genotyped donors of the cohort, an average of around 250,000 unique TCR beta nucleotide sequences was sequenced per donor, of which about 19% were non-productive. Overall study outcomes, separate from this receptor: Immune exposure information for the cohort was limited to CMV serostatus. A total of around 150 TCR beta chains were listed by the study as associated with cytomegalovirus. In a later analysis, TCR association rates were found to vary across HLA loci, with the most associated TCRs seen for DRB1 alleles and the fewest for HLA-C alleles. A few of the identified cytomegalovirus-associated TCR beta chains were confirmed in vitro to be specific for cytomegalovirus antigens. The classifier was reported to diagnose cytomegalovirus status with high specificity and sensitivity in both the original and validation cohorts. The 87-base-pair reads could not distinguish some IMGT-functional V segments, including TRBV6-2 and TRBV6-3, so those segments were excluded. Because counts were too low, roughly 16 rarely observed V segments, including chromosome 9 orphons, were excluded from the earlier analysis of about 500 of the donors. According to a later analysis, most CMV-associated TCR beta chains appeared to be HLA-restricted, and the HLA associations seemed to be driven largely by CMV exposure. In a later genetic analysis, fewer N-insertions in productive TCRs were reported among donors in an Asian-associated ancestry cluster than the roughly 640-donor mean. A further reported finding was that TCR beta sequences accurately predicted the HLA-A and HLA-B alleles for most subjects in the first cohort. A later genetic analysis associated a missense DCLRE1C variant with V-gene and J-gene trimming of TCR beta chains, and an independent cohort replicated the association. According to a later analysis, parvovirus B19, influenza, CMV and Epstein-Barr virus appeared linked to several top co-occurrence clusters. Across donors, most TCR sequences were observed very rarely, whereas some public TCRs were present in many individuals. The presence/absence analyses assumed that sequencing depth was roughly uniform across donors, and that assumption may not be true. HLA typing was unavailable for some donors at each locus, so association tests used only the typed subset. A cluster of highly shared sequence variants was judged likely to represent a technical artifact of the sequencing pipeline. This cohort had only TCR beta chains sequenced, and the lack of alpha or paired-chain data limited which features could be detected. Strong co-occurrence of HLA alleles, especially DR and DQ, made assigning TCR associations to individual alleles difficult. The authors suggested that the approach could potentially be generalized to other disease states and immunological phenotypes. A later analysis found that HLA-associated TCR beta chains were more clonally expanded and had lower generation probabilities than equally common non-associated chains. An earlier analysis of roughly 570 of the donors showed that most TCR beta V segments appeared in productive rearrangements either about 87% or about 30% of the time, which broadly matched IMGT annotations. A later analysis associated about 17,000 TCR beta sequences with specific HLA alleles at a false discovery rate of 0.05. Linkage disequilibrium might explain the correlated functional status among segregating V segments, but an unknown experimental factor could not be ruled out.

In total, 666 healthy bone marrow donors made up the cohort. All cohort members were sampled while nominally healthy, although unrecorded immune exposures were likely present. The donor tested CMV seronegative and was one of the 352 seronegative cohort members. Every donor gave a peripheral blood sample, and the peripheral blood mononuclear cells from that sample were used for TCR beta sequencing. Genomic DNA was extracted from the blood cell samples with the Qiagen DNeasy Blood Extraction Kit. From V the trimming removes 6 bases and from J it removes 13 bases, while the gene matches leave 12 bases of the junction unaccounted for. The CDR3 spans 12 residues, from the cysteine through the phenylalanine. Only the CDR3 region is kept as DNA, spanning 36 bases read in frame from base 1. The germline V gene gives CDR1 as MDHEN and CDR2 as SYDVKM. The protocol used for the library was the immunoSEQ multiplex PCR assay. For the multiplex PCR, a mixture combining 60 forward primers for TCR Vbeta segments and 13 reverse primers for TCR Jbeta segments was used. Amplification of the CDR3 region of rearranged TCR beta genes was performed with a multiplex PCR assay on genomic DNA. The amplified TCR beta libraries were sequenced on the Illumina HiSeq System as 87-base-pair reads. For the original study's pipeline: A later analysis counted about 80 million unique TCR beta chains across the 666 repertoires, and around 12 million of these chains were shared by at least two donors. Raw reads were error-corrected and collapsed into unique sequences with a nearest-neighbor algorithm that merged closely related sequences to remove PCR and sequencing errors. V, D and J gene segments were assigned by aligning CDR3 sequences to IMGT reference sequences. Each retained sequence needed at least a six-nucleotide match to both a V gene segment and a J gene segment. A rearrangement was called productive if the CDR3 had no stop codons and remained in frame with V and J, and every other rearrangement was called non-productive. CDR3 was defined by IMGT convention, running from the second conserved V-encoded cysteine to the conserved J-encoded phenylalanine. Sequences without an unambiguous match to a single V gene segment were excluded from the earlier analysis of 500 to 700 of the donors. In an earlier analysis of approximately 590 of the donors, a V segment was called functional when productive rearrangements were above 56.7%, and segregating when the standard deviation between donors exceeded 5%. A statistical classification framework was built for diagnosing cytomegalovirus status from the catalog of TCR beta chain sequences. In a later analysis, TCR nucleotide sequences were compared against IMGT/GENE-DB human TR gene sequences so that V and J genes could be assigned. The TCRdist pipeline was used in a later analysis to assign CDR3 sequences and most-parsimonious VDJ recombination scenarios. In a later analysis, each TCR beta chain was defined by its CDR3 amino acid sequence together with its V-gene family, and reads lacking a unique V-gene family were excluded. To address suspected cross-contamination and a sequencing artifact, a later analysis removed approximately 600 highly shared, low-generation-probability nucleotide sequences. In a later analysis, a clonal expansion index was calculated for each public chain from normalized within-repertoire ranks of inferred template counts. A later analysis computed generation probabilities with a VDJ recombination model fitted to out-of-frame rearrangements, and checked the results against IGoR. A later analysis scored TCR-TCR, TCR-HLA and TCR-CMV co-occurrence with hypergeometric tests, applying a repertoire-size bias correction to TCR pairs. A later analysis estimated false discovery rates by permuting HLA or CMV assignments 20 times. In a later analysis, co-occurring TCRs were grouped with DBSCAN, and TCRdist sequence similarity was added when clustering was performed within HLA-allele-positive subsets. Repertoires with fewer than 30,000 or more than 120,000 public chains were left out of co-occurrence clustering, as were roughly five repertoires with anomalous nucleotide sharing. TCRdb retrieved this table from immuneACCESS and kept in-frame rearrangements only. Not all clones are present; in checked studies, unresolved V genes account for under half, and no reason is known for the remainder. The V and J calls and clone size are taken from that table; D and trimming were inferred from the DNA. In this sample the table shows fewer than 250,000 clones, around 82% of which occur a single time. The ten most abundant clones make up more than 1.5% of the sample.

As concerns this clone: Its cognate antigen has yet to be identified. Per-base quality was not reported, and no clone a single base away is much larger than it.

The chain uses TRBV28 and TRBJ2-7; a stretch of 7 junction bases matches TRBD1. The sequencing input was PBMCs. This receptor was obtained from a man aged 18 to 35 in good health and CMV-seronegative. The base sequence is TGTGCCAGCAGCCTTACCCGACAGGGTCTTTACTTC. Translated, it reads CASSLTRQGLYF.